These T cell receptor beta chains were read from a single sample in a study of shared clonotypes between healthy human individuals. Clones were read by immunoSEQ multiplex PCR, and TCRdb kept only the in-frame ones, dropping some. This sample has 170,000 or so clones; over 50% occur once, and the top ten carry roughly 10%. Sequencing input: memory CD4+ T cells sorted from blood. These receptors came from a man aged 25 to 40 in good health. Both conserved end residues are part of each CDR3. D genes are given only for firm matches. Size is stated for part of the rows, as once, few or many counts, or as a class when the clone is expanded.

clone size	D gene	V gene	J gene	CDR3 protein	CDR3 DNA
NA	TRBD1	TRBV29-1	TRBJ2-2	CSVDRQGGTGELFF	TGCAGCGTTGATAGACAGGGGGGCACCGGGGAGCTGTTTTTT
NA	TRBD2	TRBV5-4	TRBJ2-3	CASSLRTSRTDTQYF	TGTGCCAGCAGCTTGAGGACTAGCCGTACAGATACGCAGTATTTT
NA	NA	TRBV11-2	TRBJ2-3	CASSSTDTQYF	TGTGCCAGCAGTTCCACAGATACGCAGTATTTT
NA	NA	TRBV5-8	TRBJ2-6	CASSYDDYGANVLTF	TGTGCCAGCAGCTACGACGATTATGGGGCCAACGTCCTGACTTTC
few	TRBD1	TRBV28	TRBJ2-1	CASSLAGGSSNEQFF	TGTGCCAGCAGTTTGGCAGGGGGCAGTAGCAATGAGCAGTTCTTC
NA	NA	TRBV2	TRBJ2-7	CASRQSSYEQYF	TGTGCCAGCAGGCAAAGCTCCTACGAGCAGTACTTC
NA	NA	TRBV9	TRBJ1-1	CASSLGQNTEAFF	TGTGCCAGCAGCCTGGGCCAAAACACTGAAGCTTTCTTT
once	NA	TRBV5-1	TRBJ2-7	CASSLAPQTTYEQYF	TGCGCCAGCAGCTTGGCACCACAGACCACCTACGAGCAGTACTTC
NA	NA	TRBV9	TRBJ2-3	CASSQNPLGDTQYF	TGTGCCAGCAGCCAGAACCCCCTGGGAGATACGCAGTATTTT
NA	NA	TRBV14	TRBJ2-7	CASSQPGNYEQYF	TGTGCCAGCAGCCAACCAGGGAACTACGAGCAGTACTTC
NA	NA	TRBV19	TRBJ2-7	CASSIGRGSISQYF	TGTGCCAGTAGTATAGGTCGGGGGTCGATATCGCAGTACTTC
NA	NA	TRBV7-2	TRBJ2-1	CASSLRSVGAVEQFF	TGTGCCAGCAGCTTACGGAGCGTAGGAGCGGTCGAGCAGTTCTTC
NA	NA	TRBV10-3	TRBJ2-7	CAISAGYEQYF	TGTGCCATCAGTGCCGGATACGAGCAGTACTTC
NA	NA	TRBV30	TRBJ2-3	CAWSLGGTDTQYF	TGTGCCTGGTCTCTAGGAGGCACAGATACGCAGTATTTT
NA	NA	TRBV28	TRBJ1-2	CASSFSGAYGYTF	TGTGCCAGCAGTTTTAGCGGCGCCTATGGCTACACCTTC
NA	NA	TRBV15	TRBJ1-2	CATSRDLGARGYTF	TGTGCCACCAGCAGAGATTTGGGGGCGCGAGGCTACACCTTC
NA	NA	TRBV11-2	TRBJ2-6	CASSWAFSGANVLTF	TGTGCCAGCAGCTGGGCCTTCTCTGGGGCCAACGTCCTGACTTTC
NA	NA	TRBV27	TRBJ2-2	CASRNTGLAGELFF	TGTGCCAGCAGAAATACAGGTTTGGCCGGGGAGCTGTTTTTT
NA	NA	TRBV10-2	TRBJ2-7	CASRPGTLSSYEQYF	TGCGCCAGCAGGCCTGGGACTCTCAGCTCCTACGAGCAGTACTTC
NA	TRBD1	TRBV7-9	TRBJ2-5	CASSTGGQGKQETQYF	TGTGCCAGCAGCACTGGGGGACAGGGGAAGCAAGAGACCCAGTACTTC
NA	NA	TRBV5-1	TRBJ2-1	CASRFVGQGGNEQFF	TGCGCCAGCAGGTTCGTAGGGCAGGGTGGTAATGAGCAGTTCTTC
NA	TRBD2	TRBV15	TRBJ2-3	CATSRASGRTDTQYF	TGTGCCACCAGCAGGGCTAGCGGGAGAACAGATACGCAGTATTTT
NA	NA	TRBV5-1	TRBJ1-3	CASSFGSSGNTIYF	TGCGCCAGCAGCTTCGGGAGCTCTGGAAACACCATATATTTT